The 29 T cell receptor beta chains presented below share a single source sample, sequenced in a study of blood T cell repertoires in COVID-19 (dated by TCRdb to 2018 to 2021). The library was built by means of the immunoSEQ multiplex PCR assay. TCRdb holds this immuneACCESS table with in-frame rearrangements only. Some clones are missing; in checked studies, unresolved V genes explain under half, and the rest has no known cause. This sample has roughly 200,000 clones in its table, and around 81% of those were observed once. Around 4.4% of the sample is in the top ten clones. The source material was peripheral blood. All receptors come from a man aged 50 or older with active or convalescent COVID-19.

This clone appeared a single time. The V gene is TRBV7-9, the J gene TRBJ1-4; a weak D match, TRBD1 (5 bases). From germline, CDR1 is SEHNR and CDR2 FQNEAQ (reference sequence). Trimming shortened V by 3 bases and J by 8 bases, and 13 bases separated the two germline ends. CDR3 length: 14 residues. This CDR3 is CASSLGGTREKLFF. DNA of the CDR3: TGTGCCAGCAGCTTGGGCGGGACGAGGGAAAAACTGTTTTTT.

This chain connects TRBV12-5 to TRBJ2-5; D is possibly TRBD2 (7 bases). Germline-derived CDR1 and CDR2 are LGHNT and FRNRAP. Trimming shortened V by 5 bases and J by 4 bases, and 17 bases separated the two germline ends. There are 15 residues in the CDR3. The DNA for the CDR3 is TGTGCTAGTGGTCGGACTGGGGGGGCAGGAGAGACCCAGTACTTC. It yields the protein CASGRTGGAGETQYF.

This rearrangement joins TRBV30 to TRBJ1-2, with D possibly matching TRBD1 (5 bases). V was shortened by 1 base and J by 7 bases, with 16 bases between the two germline ends. Germline loops: CDR1 GTSNPN, CDR2 SVGIG (reference sequence). The CDR3 length is 14 residues. CDR3 protein: CAWSGVGDSGGYTF. The CDR3 DNA reads as TGTGCCTGGAGTGGGGTAGGGGATAGCGGTGGCTACACCTTC.

V and J are TRBV3-1 (or the pseudogene TRBV3-2) and TRBJ2-5, with 9 bases that match TRBD1. CDR1 and CDR2 (germline): LGHDT, YNNKEL (reference sequence). The J segment lost 7 bases and the V segment lost 4 bases, leaving 10 bases of the junction unmatched. CDR3 length: 15 amino acids. CDR3 residues: CASSPRTGEEATQYF. CDR3 bases: TGTGCCAGCAGCCCCCGGACAGGGGAAGAAGCGACCCAGTACTTC.

This chain uses TRBV29-1 with TRBJ1-1, with D perhaps matching TRBD1 (5 bases). This CDR3 comprises 11 residues. The V gene's germline CDR1 is SQVTM and CDR2 ANQGSEA. With 4 bases removed from V and 8 bases from J, the gap between germline ends came to 11 bases. This CDR3 reads CSVVGAGEAFF. The CDR3 DNA is TGCAGCGTTGTAGGGGCCGGAGAAGCTTTCTTT.

V gene TRBV14 combines with J gene TRBJ2-1; 7 bases align to TRBD1. CDR1 SGHDN and CDR2 FVKESK come from the germline V gene. The V segment lost 1 base and the J segment 0 bases; nucleotides outside the gene matches: 6. The CDR3 is made up of 17 amino acids. CDR3 nucleotides: TGTGCCAGCAGCCAAGTCCTCAGGGGGAGCTCCTACAATGAGCAGTTCTTC. It encodes CASSQVLRGSSYNEQFF. Based on the CDR3 plus reference TRBV14 and TRBJ2-1, the full variable domain is EAGVTQFPSHSVIEKGQTVTLRCDPISGHDNLYWYRRVMGKEIKFLLHFVKESKQDESGMPNNRFLAERTGGTYSTLKVQPAELEDSGVYFCASSQVLRGSSYNEQFFGPGTRLTVL.

This clone appeared once. The chain combines TRBV6-1 with TRBJ2-7; 9 bases are a match to TRBD1. The CDR3 has 16 amino acids. The germline CDR1 and CDR2 sequences are MNHNS and SASEGT. V lost 4 bases, J lost 4 bases, and 11 bases stayed unmatched. CDR3 nucleotide sequence: TGTGCCAGCAGTGGCACCGGGACAGGGCCCCTTTACGAGCAGTACTTC. As protein: CASSGTGTGPLYEQYF.

CDR3 in amino acids: CAWSVAAMNTEAFF. CDR3 DNA sequence: TGTGCCTGGAGTGTGGCGGCCATGAACACTGAAGCTTTCTTT. This chain joins TRBV30 and TRBJ1-1; D is ambiguous. V was cut by 0 bases and J by 0 bases, with 8 bases left in between. Germline V gene lookup returns CDR1 GTSNPN and CDR2 SVGIG (reference sequence). The CDR3 has 14 amino acids.

In this sample, this clone turned up a few times. J is TRBJ1-6 and V is TRBV6-5; weak D call: TRBD1 (6 bases). Per germline, CDR1 MNHEY and CDR2 SVGAGI. Trimming stripped 7 bases from V and 7 bases from J, with 11 bases between. The CDR3 is 13 residues long. CDR3 sequence (DNA): TGTGCCAGCAAAAAGGGGGTAAATTCACCCCTCCACTTT. Its protein product is CASKKGVNSPLHF.

Here the CDR3 DNA reads TGCGCCAGCAGCTTGGCACAGGGTGATGTGAAGACCCAGTACTTC. As protein: CASSLAQGDVKTQYF. The chain carries TRBV5-1 and TRBJ2-5; D may be TRBD1 (6 bases). Between the trimmed V and J ends, which lost 0 bases and 6 bases, there was a span of 15 bases. The CDR3 runs to 15 residues. Germline values: CDR1 SGHRS, CDR2 YFSETQ.

V is TRBV6-1 and J is TRBJ1-3; 8 nucleotides align to TRBD1. Germline V gene sequence: CDR1 MNHNS, CDR2 SASEGT. With 2 bases clipped from V and 4 bases from J, the junction kept 10 bases outside the gene matches. This CDR3 spans 17 amino acids. The CDR3: CASSELPGGASGNTIYF. The CDR3 DNA sequence: TGTGCCAGCAGTGAATTGCCAGGGGGCGCCTCGGGAAACACCATATATTTT.

The J gene is TRBJ1-1, the V gene TRBV30, with D possibly TRBD1 on 5 matching bases. Germline values: CDR1 GTSNPN, CDR2 SVGIG (reference sequence). V was clipped by 2 bases and J by 4 bases, with 11 bases between them. The CDR3 runs 13 residues. DNA for the CDR3: TGTGCCTGGAGTCAGGGAACGGGCACTGAAGCTTTCTTT. Its translation: CAWSQGTGTEAFF.

The chain employs TRBV9 and TRBJ1-6; unclear D gene. This CDR3 has 14 amino acids. V lost 0 bases and J 7 bases, leaving 8 bases between the germline ends. CDR1 is SGDLS, CDR2 YYNGEE, per germline. CDR3 sequence reads: CASSVGALNSPLHF. CDR3 coding DNA: TGTGCCAGCAGCGTAGGGGCGCTAAATTCACCCCTCCACTTT.

V is TRBV7-8 and J is TRBJ1-5; D is unclear. Per the germline V gene, CDR1 is SGHVS and CDR2 is FQNEAQ. This CDR3 is built from 18 residues. The V end was cut by 3 bases, the J end by 0 bases, with 18 bases between. The CDR3 here is CASSLGPSQSFSNQPQHF. CDR3 sequence (DNA): TGTGCCAGCAGCTTGGGCCCATCGCAGTCCTTTAGCAATCAGCCCCAGCATTTT.

On this clone: This same CDR3 is encoded by further DNA sequences in the sample. The chain couples TRBV2 to TRBJ2-3; a weak D match, TRBD1 (6 bases). Germline V CDR1 and CDR2: SNHLY, FYNNEI. There are 13 residues in the CDR3. Trimming stripped 3 bases from V and 3 bases from J, with 7 bases between. CDR3 region: CASSDRGTDTQYF. The DNA of the CDR3 is TGTGCCAGCAGTGACAGGGGAACAGATACGCAGTATTTT.

J is TRBJ1-4 and V is TRBV7-2; 8 bases match TRBD1. Trimming took 2 bases from V and 7 from J; bases not matched to a gene: 6. Looked up from germline, CDR1 is SGHTA and CDR2 is FQGNSA. The CDR3 sequence is 15 residues long. The CDR3 DNA follows: TGTGCCAGCAGCTTAAGGGCCGGACAGGGTGAAAAACTGTTTTTT. Its protein product is CASSLRAGQGEKLFF.

The genes are TRBV7-4 and TRBJ2-3; 14 nucleotides agree with TRBD2. V gave up 1 base and J gave up 1 base; unmatched junction bases: 7. This CDR3 is 19 amino acids long. The germline CDR1 and CDR2 sequences are SGHVT and SQSDAQ. CDR3 in amino acids: CASSLDGTSGGRGTDTQYF. The CDR3 region has the DNA TGTGCCAGCAGCTTAGACGGGACTAGCGGGGGCCGCGGCACAGATACGCAGTATTTT.

Turning to this clone: The junction departs from germline at one end; a sequencing error may be responsible. The chain combines TRBV19 with TRBJ1-1, with a possible D match to TRBD1 (5 bases). Per germline, CDR1 LNHDA and CDR2 SQIVND (reference sequence). This CDR3 comprises 15 residues. CDR3 region: CASSNYVTANTESFF. CDR3 DNA sequence: TGTGCCAGTAGTAATTACGTGACAGCGAACACTGAATCTTTCTTT.

The CDR3 sequence is CAWRPTGGVKAFF. Here the CDR3 DNA reads TGTGCCTGGAGACCGACAGGGGGCGTGAAAGCTTTCTTT. The chain combines TRBV30 with TRBJ1-1, with TRBD1 identical over 10 bases. The V and J ends lost 3 bases and 9 bases, in that order; junction bases with no gene match: 7. The germline V gene has CDR1 GTSNPN and CDR2 SVGIG (reference sequence). The CDR3 runs to 13 residues.

The rearrangement links TRBV7-9 to TRBJ2-5, with a tentative D call TRBD2 (6 bases). V was clipped by 5 bases and J by 2 bases, with 15 bases between them. CDR1 and CDR2 from the germline V gene are SEHNR and FQNEAQ (reference sequence). The CDR3 extends over 15 amino acids. CDR3 residues: CASSERGTLQETQYF. The DNA for the CDR3 is TGTGCCAGCAGCGAACGTGGGACTCTACAAGAGACCCAGTACTTC.

Worth noting for this clone: Just one base apart from a much larger clone, this may be a read error. The rearrangement links TRBV5-6 to TRBJ2-7, with 10 bases lining up with TRBD1. V was pared by 3 bases and J by 2 bases, with 2 bases of the junction left unmatched. The CDR3 consists of 14 residues. Germline CDR1 reads SGHDT; CDR2 reads YYEEEE. CDR3 DNA sequence: TGTGCCAGCAGCTCCGGGACAGGGGCCTACGAGCAGTACTTC. Translating it yields CASSSGTGAYEQYF.

The rearrangement joins TRBV2 to TRBJ2-6; D possibly corresponds to TRBD2 (6 bases). Looked up from germline, CDR1 is SNHLY and CDR2 is FYNNEI. The V gene lost 3 bases and the J gene lost 3 bases, with 9 bases spanning the gap. This CDR3 comprises 15 residues. CDR3 region: CASSEKGGGANVLTF. CDR3 nucleotides: TGTGCCAGCAGTGAGAAGGGAGGTGGGGCCAACGTCCTGACTTTC.

This chain links TRBV29-1 with TRBJ2-5, with 8 bases identical to TRBD1. The length of the CDR3 is 11 residues. CDR1 is SQVTM, CDR2 ANQGSEA, per germline. Unmatched junction bases numbered 1, after V lost 5 bases and J lost 5 bases. The CDR3 coding sequence is TGCAGCGTTTACAGGGGGGAGACCCAGTACTTC. Amino acid sequence: CSVYRGETQYF. Full variable domain (remainder filled in from reference TRBV29-1 and TRBJ2-5): SAVISQKPSRDICQRGTSLTIQCQVDSQVTMMFWYRQQPGQSLTLIATANQGSEATYESGFVIDKFPISRPNLTFSTLTVSNMSPEDSSIYLCSVYRGETQYFGPGTRLLVL.

V gene TRBV11-2 combines with J gene TRBJ2-3; 7 bases are shared with TRBD2. The CDR3 has 15 residues. The germline V gene encodes CDR1 SGHAT and CDR2 FQNNGV. Germline trimming cut 8 bases from V and 1 base from J; bases unmatched to any gene: 9. For the CDR3, the DNA is TGTGCCAGCGGCAAGGTGGCGGGGGGCACAGATACGCAGTATTTT. Translated, it gives CASGKVAGGTDTQYF.

This clone was observed once. Additional DNA sequences in this sample encode the identical CDR3. The chain uses TRBV7-2 and TRBJ2-7; D is undetermined. CDR3 length: 12 residues. Per germline, CDR1 SGHTA and CDR2 FQGNSA. V lost 5 bases, J lost 0 bases, and 5 bases lay in between. This CDR3 is CASSPSSYEQYF. CDR3 sequence (DNA): TGTGCCAGCAGCCCTAGCTCCTACGAGCAGTACTTC.

The chain uses TRBV6-5 and TRBJ1-5; D call uncertain. The V end was cut by 0 bases, the J end by 4 bases, with 10 bases between. Germline lookup yields CDR1 MNHEY and CDR2 SVGAGI. This CDR3 is 15 amino acids long. CDR3 in DNA: TGTGCCAGCAGTTACTCCGGACGGGGAAATCAGCCCCAGCATTTT. This encodes CASSYSGRGNQPQHF.

This rearrangement joins TRBV7-2 to TRBJ2-7; TRBD1 aligns across 7 bases. Per the germline V gene, CDR1 is SGHTA and CDR2 is FQGNSA. This CDR3 is built from 15 residues. With 1 base clipped from V and 5 bases from J, the junction kept 8 bases outside the gene matches. CDR3 protein: CASSLVQGFVNEQYF. In nucleotides, the CDR3 is TGTGCCAGCAGCTTAGTACAGGGGTTCGTGAACGAGCAGTACTTC.

V gene TRBV15 combines with J gene TRBJ1-2; D gene ambiguous. Looked up from germline, CDR1 is LNHNV and CDR2 is YYDKDF (reference sequence). The length of the CDR3 is 15 residues. Trimming took 0 bases from V and 2 from J, leaving 10 bases between them. For the CDR3, the DNA is TGTGCCACCAGCAGAGATCTGGAGGACAACTATGGCTACACCTTC. Translated: CATSRDLEDNYGYTF.

CDR3 residues: CASSPSLAGGNTQYF. As DNA, the CDR3 is TGTGCCAGCAGTCCAAGCCTAGCGGGGGGAAATACGCAGTATTTT. The chain is built from TRBV2 and TRBJ2-3; TRBD2 agrees at 11 bases. Germline lookup yields CDR1 SNHLY and CDR2 FYNNEI. V shed 5 bases and J 7 bases; nucleotides not matched to a gene: 8. The CDR3 consists of 15 residues. The full variable domain, rest sourced from reference TRBV2 and TRBJ2-3, is EPEVTQTPSHQVTQMGQEVILRCVPISNHLYFYWYRQILGQKVEFLVSFYNNEISEKSEIFDDQFSVERPDGSNFTLKIRSTKLEDSAMYFCASSPSLAGGNTQYFGPGTRLTVL.